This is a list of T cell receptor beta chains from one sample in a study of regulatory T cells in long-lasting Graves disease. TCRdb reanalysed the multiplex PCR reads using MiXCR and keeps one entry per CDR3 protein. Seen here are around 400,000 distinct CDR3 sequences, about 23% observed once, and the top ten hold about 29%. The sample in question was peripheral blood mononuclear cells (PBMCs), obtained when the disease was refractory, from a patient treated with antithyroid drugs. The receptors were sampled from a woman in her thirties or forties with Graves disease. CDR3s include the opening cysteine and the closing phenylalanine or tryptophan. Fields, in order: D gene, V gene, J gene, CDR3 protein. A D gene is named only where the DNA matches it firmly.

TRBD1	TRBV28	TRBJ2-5	CASSLGGTQGTQYF
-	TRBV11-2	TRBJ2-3	CASSPTLRGPTDTQYF
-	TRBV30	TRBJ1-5	CAWSPQGYQPQHF
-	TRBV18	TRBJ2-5	CASSPNRQETQYF
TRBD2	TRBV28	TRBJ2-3	CASSFETSGRWSDTQYF
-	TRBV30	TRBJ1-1	CAWSPPARLKDTEAFF
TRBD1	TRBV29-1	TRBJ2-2	CSTGTGGDTGELFF
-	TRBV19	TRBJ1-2	CASSTTEWPGGYTF
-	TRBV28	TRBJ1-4	CASRDRQIHNEKLFF
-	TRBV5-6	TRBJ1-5	CASSLGAQPQHF
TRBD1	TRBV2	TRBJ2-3	CASSIRQGLSDTQYF
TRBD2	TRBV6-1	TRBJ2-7	CASSLIGLAGSDEQYF
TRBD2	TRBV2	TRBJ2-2	CASSENGRTTGELFF
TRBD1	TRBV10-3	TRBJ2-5	CAISAPGTGQETQYF
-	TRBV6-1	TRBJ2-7	CASSPLTRMEQYF
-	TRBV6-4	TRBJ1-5	CASSYSENNQPQHF
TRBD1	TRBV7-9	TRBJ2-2	CASSLRGRPANTGELFF
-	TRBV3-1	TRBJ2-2	CASSQDFWGELFF
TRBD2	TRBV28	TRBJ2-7	CASSLFPRLAEGREQYF
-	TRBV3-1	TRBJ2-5	CASSQSLASQETQYF
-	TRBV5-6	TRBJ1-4	CASSRGPANEKLFF
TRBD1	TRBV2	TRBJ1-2	CASSYTGQGFGGYTF
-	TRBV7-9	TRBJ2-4	CASSSTEAKNIQYF
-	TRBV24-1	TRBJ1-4	CATSDLTEKLFF
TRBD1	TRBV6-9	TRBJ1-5	CASSYDRGPLPHQPQHF
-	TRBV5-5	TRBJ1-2	CASSPGRPVDGYTF
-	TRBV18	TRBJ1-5	CASSPAGAQGSQPQHF
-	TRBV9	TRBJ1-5	CASSAGSSSNQPQHF
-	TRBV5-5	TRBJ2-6	CASAARAGSGANVLTF
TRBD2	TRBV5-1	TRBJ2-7	CASSLGLAGPTSYEQYF
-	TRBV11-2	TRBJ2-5	CASSSQGSRETQYF
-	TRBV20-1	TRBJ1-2	CSARDTGGGYTF
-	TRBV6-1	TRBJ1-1	CASSEASSGTEAFF
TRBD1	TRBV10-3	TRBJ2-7	CAINDWDRGYEQYF
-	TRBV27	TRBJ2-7	CASSLTPGTLFF
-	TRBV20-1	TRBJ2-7	CSATYISSYEQYF
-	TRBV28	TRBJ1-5	CASSYPGRDNQPQHF
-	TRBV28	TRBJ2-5	CASSLGGTQETQYF
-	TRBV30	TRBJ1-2	CAQTGPNYGYTF
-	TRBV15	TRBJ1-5	CATSIGSGNQPQHF
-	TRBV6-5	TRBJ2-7	CASSYSLQGSTYEQYF
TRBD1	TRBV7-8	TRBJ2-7	CASSPMTGALYEQYF
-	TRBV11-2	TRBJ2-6	CASSSLRGAVGSGANVLTF
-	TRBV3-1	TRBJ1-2	CASSRKGDSMATF
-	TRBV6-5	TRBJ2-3	CASSYSAEGRTSALGDTQYF
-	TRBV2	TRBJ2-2	CASSETEGSTGELFF
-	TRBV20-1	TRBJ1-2	CSASARTYGYTF
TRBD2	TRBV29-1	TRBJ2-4	CSVGLADNIQYF
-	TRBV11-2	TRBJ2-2	CASSPPGGELFF
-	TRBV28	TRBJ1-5	CASSGGRRFNQPQHF
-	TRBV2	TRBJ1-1	CASSGVQAFF
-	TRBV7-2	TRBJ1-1	CASRYQEGVNTEAFF
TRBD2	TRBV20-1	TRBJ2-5	CSARTRLAQETQYF
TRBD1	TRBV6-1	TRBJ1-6	CASSTGGYSPLHF
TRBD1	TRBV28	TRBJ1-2	CATQQGAPYGYTF
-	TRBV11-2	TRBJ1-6	CASSSPWANSPLHF
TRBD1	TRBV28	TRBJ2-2	CASSMGQTNTGELFF
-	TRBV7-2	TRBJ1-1	CASSFRTVNTEAFF
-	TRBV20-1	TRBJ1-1	CSARDRAEAFF